The 23 T cell receptor beta chains below come from one sample, sequenced in a study of blood T cell repertoires in COVID-19. Sequenced by immunoSEQ multiplex PCR; TCRdb stores in-frame clones only, minus some. Of around 160,000 clones listed, roughly 79% are singletons. Material: peripheral blood. These receptors originate from a human donor with acute or convalescent COVID-19. The donor label of this sample is uncertain.

This rearrangement joins TRBV10-3 to TRBJ1-1; D possibly corresponds to TRBD1 (5 bases). This CDR3 contains 16 residues. CDR1 is ENHRY and CDR2 is SYGVKD in the germline V gene. Trimming cost V 6 bases and J 2 bases, with 19 bases left between them. CDR3 coding DNA: TGTGCCATCAGACCCTCCGATGACAGTCCAAACACTGAAGCTTTCTTT. Translated, it gives CAIRPSDDSPNTEAFF.

The gene calls are TRBV19 and TRBJ1-2, with TRBD1 as a possible D gene (5 bases). V lost 1 base to trimming and J lost 2 bases, with 11 bases between them. CDR1 and CDR2 from the germline V gene are LNHDA and SQIVND (reference sequence). This CDR3 has 15 residues. CDR3 in DNA: TGTGCCAGTAGTATAGGTCAGGGCCTAAACTATGGCTACACCTTC. This codes for CASSIGQGLNYGYTF.

This clone has only a few counts. J is TRBJ1-2 and V is TRBV12-3 or TRBV12-4, with 7 bases aligning to TRBD1. V dropped 8 bases and J dropped 4; count of bases not matched to a gene: 7. The CDR3 contains 13 residues. CDR3 sequence reads: CASGTTGAYGYTF. The CDR3 DNA sequence: TGTGCCAGCGGGACCACAGGGGCCTATGGCTACACCTTC.

This chain joins TRBV6-5 and TRBJ2-3, with 7 bases lining up with TRBD2. The CDR3 is 15 amino acids. J gave up 5 bases and V 5 bases, and 10 bases lay outside the gene matches. The germline gives CDR1 MNHEY, CDR2 SVGAGI. CDR3 sequence reads: CASSKRGGWIDTQYF. For the CDR3, the DNA is TGTGCCAGCAGTAAAAGGGGAGGGTGGATAGATACGCAGTATTTT.

This clone has just a few counts. Other DNA sequences of this sample code for an identical CDR3. This CDR3 reads CASSQGGDRNSPLHF. The CDR3, as DNA: TGTGCCAGCAGCCAAGGTGGAGACAGGAATTCACCCCTCCACTTT. The chain uses TRBV3-1 (or the pseudogene TRBV3-2) and TRBJ1-6; a weak D match, TRBD1 (6 bases). V lost 1 base to trimming and J lost 7 bases, with 11 bases between them. CDR3 length: 15 amino acids. Germline lookup yields CDR1 LGHDT and CDR2 YNNKEL (reference sequence).

The gene calls are TRBV20-1 and TRBJ2-1, with TRBD1 matching 8 bases. The germline V gene encodes CDR1 DFQATT and CDR2 SNEGSKA (reference sequence). With V trimmed by 3 bases and J by 9 bases, 13 bases remained unmatched. The CDR3 has 15 residues. In nucleotides, the CDR3 is TGCAGTGCTAGTTATTGGACAGGGAACTTAGGTGAGCAGTTCTTC. Its translation is CSASYWTGNLGEQFF.

The chain combines TRBV7-2 with TRBJ1-2, with D unclear. CDR1 is SGHTA and CDR2 is FQGNSA in the germline V gene. This CDR3 has 14 residues. Trimming stripped 1 base from V and 5 bases from J, with 11 bases between. CDR3 sequence reads: CASSLGSYRYGYTF. DNA of the CDR3: TGTGCCAGCAGCTTAGGATCCTATCGGTATGGCTACACCTTC.

In this sample, this clone turned up once. The chain carries TRBV19 and TRBJ1-1, with D possibly matching TRBD1 (6 bases). The CDR3 is 13 amino acids. Germline lookup yields CDR1 LNHDA and CDR2 SQIVND (reference sequence). The V and J ends lost 8 bases and 5 bases respectively, with 15 bases between them. The CDR3 protein is CASGGSRGTEAFF. The CDR3, as DNA: TGTGCCAGTGGCGGATCGAGGGGGACTGAAGCTTTCTTT.

V and J are TRBV5-4 and TRBJ1-1, with D tentatively TRBD1 (6 bases). V gave up 4 bases and J gave up 2 bases, with 15 bases separating them. Germline V gene sequence: CDR1 SGHNT, CDR2 YYREEE (reference sequence). This CDR3 contains 15 residues. The CDR3: CASSLGGGVNTEAFF. The CDR3 DNA sequence: TGTGCCAGCAGCCTGGGAGGGGGGGTCAACACTGAAGCTTTCTTT.

The chain links TRBV11-2 to TRBJ1-2; no firm D call. The V end was cut by 1 base, the J end by 2 bases, with 8 bases between. The germline V gene encodes CDR1 SGHAT and CDR2 FQNNGV. This CDR3 region has 14 residues. CDR3 residues: CASSLVAENYGYTF. As DNA, the CDR3 is TGTGCCAGCAGCTTAGTAGCAGAAAACTATGGCTACACCTTC.

V gene TRBV19 combines with J gene TRBJ1-4, with 7 bases that match TRBD1. Trimming at V came to 5 bases and at J to 6 bases, leaving 9 bases not matched to a gene. Germline loops: CDR1 LNHDA, CDR2 SQIVND (reference sequence). The CDR3 runs to 15 residues. The CDR3 reads CASSPGKGGHEKLFF. CDR3 DNA sequence: TGTGCCAGTAGTCCCGGGAAAGGGGGCCATGAAAAACTGTTTTTT. The full variable domain, with the rest looked up from reference TRBV19 and TRBJ1-4, is DGGITQSPKYLFRKEGQNVTLSCEQNLNHDAMYWYRQDPGQGLRLIYYSQIVNDFQKGDIAEGYSVSREKKESFPLTVTSAQKNPTAFYLCASSPGKGGHEKLFFGSGTQLSVL.

This clone was recorded only once. Here the CDR3 reads CASSRGTVGPTDTQYF. DNA of the CDR3: TGTGCCAGCAGCCGAGGGACAGTAGGACCCACAGATACGCAGTATTTT. The chain joins TRBV5-4 to TRBJ2-3; 7 positions agree with TRBD1. CDR3 length: 16 residues. The trim removed 4 bases at V and 2 bases at J, leaving 10 bases unmatched. CDR1 and CDR2 from the germline V gene are SGHNT and YYREEE (reference sequence).

CDR3 coding DNA: TGCGCCAGCAGCTTGGATCCAGGATACACTGAAGCTTTCTTT. Residues: CASSLDPGYTEAFF. This chain connects TRBV5-1 to TRBJ1-1, with D hard to call. The CDR3 contains 14 residues. Germline-derived CDR1 and CDR2 are SGHRS and YFSETQ. Trimming cost V 0 bases and J 3 bases, with 9 bases left between them.

The rearrangement links TRBV5-1 to TRBJ2-3; tentatively, D is TRBD1 (5 bases). V was clipped by 1 base and J by 2 bases, with 17 bases between them. This CDR3 spans 17 amino acids. Germline V lookup: CDR1 SGHRS, CDR2 YFSETQ. This CDR3 reads CASSLYPPSGITDTQYF. The CDR3 DNA is TGCGCCAGCAGCTTGTACCCTCCCTCAGGGATCACAGATACGCAGTATTTT.

The gene calls are TRBV7-2 and TRBJ1-6; D may be TRBD1 (5 bases). The CDR3 has 14 amino acids. V lost 1 base, J lost 9 bases, and 10 bases lay in between. CDR1 is SGHTA, CDR2 FQGNSA, per germline. In DNA form, the CDR3 reads TGTGCCAGCAGCTTAGAAAGTAGGGGTTCACCCCTCCACTTT. This gives the protein CASSLESRGSPLHF.

This chain connects TRBV2 to TRBJ1-3; 9 bases agree with TRBD1. The CDR3 runs 16 residues. Germline-derived CDR1 and CDR2 are SNHLY and FYNNEI. The V and J ends lost 6 bases and 5 bases, in that order; junction bases with no gene match: 11. The CDR3 sequence: CASRDPNRGQRNTIYF. CDR3 DNA: TGTGCCAGCAGGGACCCTAACAGGGGGCAAAGAAACACCATATATTTT.

J is TRBJ1-1 and V is TRBV9; TRBD1 might be the D (6 bases). Germline loops: CDR1 SGDLS, CDR2 YYNGEE. This CDR3 comprises 14 residues. V gave up 4 bases and J gave up 0 bases, with 10 bases separating them. The CDR3 protein is CASSPRGMNTEAFF. Here the CDR3 DNA reads TGTGCCAGCAGCCCAAGGGGGATGAACACTGAAGCTTTCTTT.

V gene TRBV4-2 combines with J gene TRBJ1-5, with D hard to call. The germline V and J ends were trimmed by 1 base and 2 bases, with 9 bases remaining between them. The CDR3 consists of 15 residues. Germline V lookup: CDR1 LGHNA, CDR2 YNFKEQ. The CDR3 spells CASSQGGDRNQPQHF. DNA for the CDR3: TGTGCCAGCAGCCAAGGAGGAGACCGCAATCAGCCCCAGCATTTT.

This chain links TRBV3-1 (or the pseudogene TRBV3-2) with TRBJ1-2; 7 bases line up with TRBD1. The CDR3 contains 13 residues. V trimming: 3 bases; J trimming: 10 bases; junction bases outside the gene matches: 8. The germline gives CDR1 LGHDT, CDR2 YNNKEL (reference sequence). In nucleotides, the CDR3 is TGTGCCAGCAGCCACAGAGGGACAGTCTTCTACACCTTC. Amino acids: CASSHRGTVFYTF.

The chain uses TRBV7-9 and TRBJ1-2; 8 bases match TRBD1. From germline, CDR1 is SEHNR and CDR2 FQNEAQ (reference sequence). This CDR3 contains 15 residues. J was trimmed by 6 bases and V by 5 bases; bases with no gene match: 11. The CDR3 DNA sequence: TGTGCCAGCAGCCCCACCTCGGACAGGGCCGATGGCTACACCTTC. Its translation is CASSPTSDRADGYTF. Using reference TRBV7-9 and TRBJ1-2 for the parts outside the CDR3, the full variable domain is DTGVSQNPRHKITKRGQNVTFRCDPISEHNRLYWYRQTLGQGPEFLTYFQNEAQLEKSRLLSDRFSAERPKGSFSTLEIQRTEQGDSAMYLCASSPTSDRADGYTFGSGTRLTVV.

The V gene is TRBV19, the J gene TRBJ1-2; D uncertain. Trimming left V 5 bases short and J 8 bases short, with 18 bases between. There are 14 residues in the CDR3. Germline CDR1 and CDR2: LNHDA and SQIVND (reference sequence). This chain's CDR3 is CASSAPKRAGGYTF. In nucleotides, the CDR3 is TGTGCCAGTAGTGCCCCCAAGAGGGCTGGGGGCTACACCTTC. The variable domain in full, completed from reference TRBV19 and TRBJ1-2, reads DGGITQSPKYLFRKEGQNVTLSCEQNLNHDAMYWYRQDPGQGLRLIYYSQIVNDFQKGDIAEGYSVSREKKESFPLTVTSAQKNPTAFYLCASSAPKRAGGYTFGSGTRLTVV.

The chain couples TRBV7-9 to TRBJ1-1; tentative D call: TRBD1 (5 bases). The germline V gene encodes CDR1 SEHNR and CDR2 FQNEAQ (reference sequence). This CDR3 has 13 residues. Trimming left V 3 bases short and J 1 base short, with 6 bases between. The CDR3 reads CASSLTANTEAFF. The CDR3 region has the DNA TGTGCCAGCAGCTTGACAGCGAACACTGAAGCTTTCTTT.

The chain combines TRBV3-1 (or the pseudogene TRBV3-2) with TRBJ2-1, with no clear D. The ends were cut back, 4 bases at V and 0 bases at J, with 10 bases in the middle. CDR1 is LGHDT and CDR2 is YNNKEL in the germline V gene (reference sequence). This CDR3 is built from 15 residues. The CDR3 sequence is CASSPTLSSYNEQFF. The CDR3 bases are TGTGCCAGCAGCCCGACTCTTAGCTCCTACAATGAGCAGTTCTTC.